A single sample is the source of the 29 T cell receptor beta chains below, sequenced in a study of T-cell memory formation after mild COVID-19. TCRdb ran MiXCR on the 5' RACE reads and lists one entry per CDR3 protein. The sample has 80,000 to 95,000 distinct CDR3 sequences, about 23% seen once. Sequencing was carried out using PBMCs or a T cell subset sorted from them (not recorded which). These receptors were obtained from a man between 18 and 35 years old who had mild COVID-19 (a few samples of this study predate the infection). Cell type and time point are not known.

This clonotype has more than one count but fewer than ten. The gene calls are TRBV2 and TRBJ1-2; D is ambiguous. Germline loops: CDR1 SNHLY, CDR2 FYNNEI. The CDR3 length is 10 residues. Trimming took 8 bases from V and 8 from J, leaving 9 bases between them. The CDR3 region has the DNA TGTGCCAGCCCGAGGGAGGGCTACACCTTC. Its protein product is CASPREGYTF.

This sequence joins TRBV6-2 or TRBV6-3 and TRBJ2-7; D might be TRBD1 or TRBD2, each matching 5 bases. The CDR3 spans 11 residues. Trimming pared 11 bases from V and 12 bases from J, leaving 20 bases between. Germline V gene data show CDR1 as MNHEY and CDR2 as SVGEGT. The CDR3 coding sequence is TGTGCCGCCGGCCGGGGCGCAGCCTGGTACGTC. Translating it yields CAAGRGAAWYV.

This clonotype occurred a few times. This chain uses TRBV14 with TRBJ1-1; D may be TRBD1 (6 bases). Trimming took off 3 bases at V and 11 bases at J, with 16 bases between the two ends. The CDR3 extends over 13 amino acids. Germline CDR1 is SGHDN and CDR2 is FVKESK. The CDR3 loop reads CASSQLLQGTAFF. The CDR3 DNA reads as TGTGCCAGCAGCCAGCTATTACAGGGCACGGCTTTCTTT.

The genes are TRBV7-9 and TRBJ2-3, with no clear D. This CDR3 comprises 14 residues. Trimming took off 2 bases at V and 4 bases at J, with 10 bases between the two ends. CDR1 SEHNR and CDR2 FQNEAQ come from the germline V gene (reference sequence). The CDR3 reads CASSLLVGPDTQYF. DNA of the CDR3: TGTGCCAGCAGCTTACTGGTGGGCCCAGATACGCAGTATTTT.

The chain employs TRBV21-1 and TRBJ1-5; the table names TRBD1, a call not compared with the DNA. TRBV21-1 is classified as a pseudogene. The CDR3 is 15 residues long. CDR3 residues: CASSHGGGEGQPQHF. The CDR3 nucleotides read TGTGCCAGCAGCCACGGGGGGGGTGAGGGTCAGCCCCAGCATTTT.

Only a few counts were recorded for this clonotype. The chain employs TRBV7-3 and TRBJ2-1, with 9 nucleotides matching TRBD1. Trimming removed 5 bases from V and 7 bases from J; junction bases left unmatched: 9. The germline V gene has CDR1 SGHTA and CDR2 FQGTGA. CDR3 length: 15 amino acids. In nucleotides, the CDR3 is TGTGCCAGCAGCCCCACAGGGGGCTTAAGGAATGAGCAGTTCTTC. Its protein is CASSPTGGLRNEQFF.

The CDR3 nucleotides read TGTGCCAGCAGCTCCCGGGAGCTGTTTTTT. Its translation is CASSSRELFF. The rearrangement uses TRBV6-6 and TRBJ2-2; D not resolved. Germline CDR1 reads MNHNY; CDR2 reads SVGAGI (reference sequence). The CDR3 has 10 residues. V lost 6 bases, J lost 9 bases, and 5 bases lay in between.

This clonotype has more than one count but fewer than ten. The chain recombines TRBV4-3 with TRBJ2-1, with D tentatively TRBD2 (6 bases). Germline lookup yields CDR1 LGHNA and CDR2 YSLEER. V was pared by 4 bases and J by 1 base, with 14 bases between. The CDR3 length is 16 residues. CDR3 loop: CASSPQVGGSYNEQFF. The CDR3 region has the DNA TGCGCCAGCAGCCCCCAGGTGGGGGGATCCTACAATGAGCAGTTCTTC.

V usage is TRBV7-9 and J usage is TRBJ2-7, with 7 bases matching TRBD1. Losses at the gene ends were 0 bases for V and 7 bases for J; bases not matched to a gene: 15. Germline V CDR1 and CDR2: SEHNR, FQNEAQ (reference sequence). CDR3 length: 17 residues. CDR3 protein: CASSLAVLGTVLREQYF. The DNA for the CDR3 is TGTGCCAGCAGCTTAGCGGTACTGGGGACAGTACTGAGGGAGCAGTACTTC.

CDR3 in amino acids: CSVEDREAESYNEQFF. In nucleotides, the CDR3 is TGCAGCGTTGAAGATCGGGAGGCGGAGTCCTACAATGAGCAGTTCTTC. The chain uses TRBV29-1 and TRBJ2-1; 7 bases match TRBD2. CDR1 SQVTM and CDR2 ANQGSEA come from the germline V gene. The V segment lost 0 bases and the J segment 1 base; nucleotides outside the gene matches: 6. The CDR3 runs 16 residues.

The chain links TRBV27 to TRBJ2-1; a weak D match, TRBD2 (5 bases). CDR3 length: 12 residues. Trimming removed 5 bases at V and 9 bases at J, with 11 bases between. The germline gives CDR1 MNHEY, CDR2 SMNVEV (reference sequence). Here the CDR3 DNA reads TGTGCCAGCAGTCACGACTACTTTGAGCAGTTCTTC. It is translated as CASSHDYFEQFF.

This clonotype occurred a few times. The chain has TRBV20-1 and TRBJ2-1, with 8 nucleotides matching TRBD2. CDR1 DFQATT and CDR2 SNEGSKA come from the germline V gene (reference sequence). The V and J ends lost 0 bases and 7 bases, in that order; junction bases with no gene match: 8. The CDR3 contains 15 residues. CDR3 in amino acids: CSARDSGGTGNEQFF. The CDR3 DNA follows: TGCAGTGCTAGAGATTCGGGGGGGACCGGAAATGAGCAGTTCTTC.

V usage is TRBV7-9 and J usage is TRBJ2-7; 8 bases agree with TRBD1. CDR3 size: 17 residues. Per the germline V gene, CDR1 is SEHNR and CDR2 is FQNEAQ (reference sequence). Trimming removed 4 bases from V and 3 bases from J; junction bases left unmatched: 14. The CDR3 protein is CASSWVETGERYYEQYV. CDR3 in DNA: TGTGCCAGCAGCTGGGTAGAGACAGGGGAGAGGTACTACGAGCAGTACGTC.

The rearrangement links TRBV7-2 to TRBJ2-7; 8 bases line up with TRBD2. V shed 5 bases, J shed 3 bases, and the junction held 6 bases outside the gene matches. The CDR3 loop spans 14 amino acids. Germline CDR1 is SGHTA and CDR2 is FQGNSA. CDR3 in DNA: TGTGCCAGCAGCCCCGTCGGGACTAGCTACGAGCAGTACTTC. Amino acids: CASSPVGTSYEQYF.

The V call is TRBV12-3 or TRBV12-4, the J call TRBJ1-2; D gene ambiguous. The CDR3 spans 15 residues. Deletions cut 5 bases from V and 2 bases from J, with 15 bases between. Written as DNA, the CDR3 is TGTGCCAGCAGTCCTGCCCCCGGGCTCAACTATGGCTACACCTTC. Translating it yields CASSPAPGLNYGYTF.

This chain links TRBV7-2 with TRBJ1-4; 8 nucleotides line up with TRBD1. The CDR3 has 16 residues. The V gene's germline CDR1 is SGHTA and CDR2 FQGNSA. J was trimmed by 0 bases and V by 5 bases; bases with no gene match: 5. The CDR3 loop reads CASSPQGAATNEKLFF. CDR3 sequence (DNA): TGTGCCAGCAGCCCCCAGGGGGCGGCAACTAATGAAAAACTGTTTTTT.

The chain uses TRBV29-1 and TRBJ2-7; D remains ambiguous. Germline V gene data show CDR1 as SQVTM and CDR2 as ANQGSEA. Trimming cost V 4 bases and J 0 bases, with 10 bases left between them. The CDR3 is made up of 13 amino acids. CDR3 amino acids: CSVAQVSSYEQYF. CDR3 nucleotides: TGCAGCGTTGCGCAGGTTAGCTCCTACGAGCAGTACTTC.

The V call is TRBV29-1, the J call TRBJ1-1; D not resolved. The CDR3 runs 11 residues. V lost 6 bases to trimming and J lost 1 base, with 6 bases between them. Germline assignment: CDR1 SQVTM and CDR2 ANQGSEA. The CDR3: CSVNRNTEAFF. For the CDR3, the DNA is TGCAGCGTAAACCGGAACACTGAAGCTTTCTTT.

This sequence joins TRBV27 and TRBJ1-1, with D perhaps matching TRBD1 (5 bases). Looked up from germline, CDR1 is MNHEY and CDR2 is SMNVEV (reference sequence). V was clipped by 0 bases and J by 11 bases, with 16 bases between them. The CDR3 spans 14 residues. CDR3 sequence: CASSLSYPGPTAFF. The CDR3 DNA follows: TGTGCCAGCAGTTTATCATATCCGGGGCCTACGGCTTTCTTT.

The genes are TRBV6-6 and TRBJ1-2; D gene unclear. The V end was cut by 0 bases, the J end by 2 bases, with 4 bases between. Germline CDR1 and CDR2: MNHNY and SVGAGI (reference sequence). This CDR3 contains 13 residues. CDR3 sequence reads: CASSYSDNYGYTF. Written as DNA, the CDR3 is TGTGCCAGCAGTTACTCAGACAACTATGGCTACACCTTC.

The sample holds a few counts of this clonotype. This sequence joins TRBV7-9 and TRBJ1-1; 7 nucleotides line up with TRBD1. The CDR3 extends over 14 amino acids. Trimming took 4 bases from V and 0 from J; bases not matched to a gene: 2. Looked up from germline, CDR1 is SEHNR and CDR2 is FQNEAQ (reference sequence). The CDR3 DNA follows: TGTGCCAGCAGCTCAACAGGGGTGAACACTGAAGCTTTCTTT. Protein sequence: CASSSTGVNTEAFF.

The chain employs TRBV9 and TRBJ1-1, with a weak D call TRBD1 (5 bases). The CDR3 is 14 amino acids. Looked up from germline, CDR1 is SGDLS and CDR2 is YYNGEE. Deletions cut 1 base from V and 0 bases from J, with 7 bases between. This CDR3 is CASSVSGMNTEAFF. In DNA form, the CDR3 reads TGTGCCAGCAGCGTATCAGGGATGAACACTGAAGCTTTCTTT.

In this sample, this clonotype turned up a few times. The chain recombines TRBV6-2 or TRBV6-3 with TRBJ2-7, with a possible D match to TRBD2 (5 bases). CDR1 is MNHEY and CDR2 is SVGEGT in the germline V gene. V was shortened by 0 bases and J by 3 bases, with 12 bases between the two germline ends. The CDR3 sequence is 15 residues long. The CDR3 loop reads CASSYSDFMDYEQYV. In nucleotides, the CDR3 is TGTGCCAGCAGTTACTCGGACTTTATGGACTACGAGCAGTACGTC.

In its sample, this clonotype was seen a few times. The chain joins TRBV7-9 to TRBJ2-6; D is tentatively TRBD1 or TRBD2 (5 bases each). From germline, CDR1 is SEHNR and CDR2 FQNEAQ (reference sequence). V lost 2 bases and J lost 2, with 13 bases in between. The CDR3 sequence is 17 residues long. CDR3 bases: TGTGCCAGCAGCTTAATGGGGACCGCGGCTGGGGCCAACGTCCTGACTTTC. It specifies CASSLMGTAAGANVLTF.

This clonotype was found a few times. The rearrangement links TRBV5-1 to TRBJ2-7; D is possibly TRBD1 or TRBD2 (5 bases each). Trimming left V 4 bases short and J 2 bases short, with 13 bases between. CDR1 is SGHRS, CDR2 YFSETQ, per germline. There are 14 residues in the CDR3. As DNA, the CDR3 is TGCGCCAGCAGCCAAGGGGACGGGGCCTACGAGCAGTACTTC. Encoded protein: CASSQGDGAYEQYF.

The V gene is TRBV28, the J gene TRBJ2-7; no clear D gene. The germline V gene has CDR1 MDHEN and CDR2 SYDVKM. V was pared by 5 bases and J by 0 bases, with 11 bases between. The CDR3 is 14 amino acids. CDR3 coding DNA: TGTGCCAGCAGTCCACTTTCAGGCTCCTACGAGCAGTACGTC. Its translation is CASSPLSGSYEQYV.

V is TRBV20-1 and J is TRBJ1-1, with 10 bases lining up with TRBD1. Germline V gives CDR1 DFQATT, CDR2 SNEGSKA (reference sequence). CDR3 length equals 14 residues. V shed 5 bases and J 6 bases; nucleotides not matched to a gene: 9. The CDR3 nucleotides read TGCAGTGCTTACGACTTGGGGACAGGGGCTGAAGCTTTCTTT. Encoded protein: CSAYDLGTGAEAFF.

The chain uses TRBV20-1 and TRBJ2-3; no definite D call. The CDR3 covers 13 residues. V lost 6 bases and J lost 1, with 11 bases in between. CDR1 is DFQATT and CDR2 is SNEGSKA in the germline V gene (reference sequence). The CDR3 DNA sequence: TGCAGTGCAACCCCCAGCGGCACAGATACGCAGTATTTT. This codes for CSATPSGTDTQYF.

This chain joins TRBV5-1 and TRBJ1-1; the D is unclear. From germline, CDR1 is SGHRS and CDR2 YFSETQ. Trimming pared 0 bases from V and 0 bases from J, leaving 15 bases between. The CDR3 consists of 17 residues. DNA of the CDR3: TGCGCCAGCAGCTTGGCGAGGACGGACGTGATGAACACTGAAGCTTTCTTT. It translates to CASSLARTDVMNTEAFF.